This T cell receptor (beta chain) was identified during a study of T cell responses to AZD1222 COVID-19 vaccine. Study-wide findings and caveats: Spike-specific TCR breadth and depth grew following two AZD1222 doses. Donors skewed white British and female; clonal diversity was possibly underestimated. Reportedly, nearly half of unique spike TCRs recognized epitopes outside B.1.351/B.1.1.7 mutations. There were repertoire samples only from the period after the peak T cell response.

Regarding this clone: Its antigen remains unidentified.

Sequenced by immunoSEQ multiplex PCR; TCRdb stores in-frame clones only, minus some. The data show 110,000 or so clones, 88% seen once. The receptor was derived from an adult in good health. The sequencing used peripheral blood, collected on day 0 of MenACWY control vaccination.

CDR3 nucleotides: TGTGCCAGCAGTTCCTCGGACACCTTCTATGGCTACACCTTC. Translation gives CASSSSDTFYGYTF. This chain uses TRBV28 with TRBJ1-2; perhaps TRBD1 as D (5 bases). The CDR3 runs to 14 residues. Trimming stripped 4 bases from V and 4 bases from J, with 13 bases between. Germline V lookup: CDR1 MDHEN, CDR2 SYDVKM.